The rows below give T cell receptor beta chains drawn from one sample of a study of OX40 agonist ivuxolimab in advanced cancers. TCRdb keeps only in-frame clones here, not all; method: immunoSEQ multiplex PCR. The table has approximately 42,000 clones, roughly 87% seen once. The input for sequencing was CD4+ or CD8+ T cells sorted from blood, taken in a trial of the OX40 agonist ivuxolimab. Receptors originate from an adult with an advanced solid tumor such as melanoma, head and neck, liver or kidney cancer. Both conserved end residues are part of each CDR3.

v_call cdr3_aa
TRBV10-3 CAIRGGSGDTDTQYF
TRBV25-1 CASGFSVDTQYF
TRBV10-3 CAISGKGHAGRMNTEAFF
TRBV6-1 CASSEFVGTGEVTDTQYF
TRBV30 CAWSVSGGGTEAFF
TRBV2 CASSESRTGTTGELFF
TRBV5-5 CASSSPVPDNSPLHF
TRBV4-3 CASSQTPGQPFHGYTF
TRBV6-5 CASSYTSGNEQFF
TRBV6-6 CATLQGPPGDTQYF
TRBV7-8 CASSLRASGTIYSGANVLTF
TRBV6-6 CASSYYGGNEQFF
TRBV4-1 CASSQDPYTEAFF
TRBV6-6 CASTEIRQFHTEAFF
TRBV7-6 CASSLEPGANTEAFF
TRBV28 CASSPQSNEQFF
TRBV4-1 CASSLTGASNEQFF
TRBV27 CASTKIDTGELFF
TRBV19 CASGWGDQPQHF
TRBV29-1 CSVDEGEGYEQYF
TRBV6-4 CASSDGESDTQYF
TRBV11-2 CASSLAPRSYTGELFF
TRBV28 CASSPLVKGRAFF
TRBV11-3 CASSFTGNTEAFF
TRBV4-3 CASSQDKEILNYGYTF
TRBV30 CAWSMDSTSNTIYF
TRBV11-3 CASSSFGGGAYEQFF
TRBV11-2 CASSFYYEQYF
TRBV11-3 CASSPTGGVGLYEQFF
TRBV4-1 CASSQVETDANTGELFF
TRBV11-2 CASSAYAGTGGTDTQYF
TRBV27 CASSWGTDQPQHF
TRBV5-6 CASSHKAGVTDTQYF
TRBV25-1 CASSDGPTNEKLFF
TRBV19 CASTDRGIGNQPQHF
TRBV4-3 CASSQDLTGLIYEQYF
TRBV9 CASSAGTGGNYNEQFF
TRBV27 CASSFGLPAYSPLHF
TRBV28 CASSSDRGENTGELFF
TRBV5-6 CASIPGPGEFSARAEAFF
TRBV4-3 CASSQDAGQETQYF